Listed below are T cell receptor beta chains from one sample, sequenced in a study of OX40 agonist ivuxolimab in advanced cancers. TCRdb's copy holds only in-frame clones and misses some; the assay was immunoSEQ multiplex PCR. Here the sample spans about 72,000 clones, 85% to 90% being singletons. The sample here was CD4+ or CD8+ T cells sorted from blood, taken in a trial of the OX40 agonist ivuxolimab. These receptors all stem from an adult with an advanced solid tumor such as melanoma, head and neck, liver or kidney cancer. CDR3s include the opening cysteine and the closing phenylalanine or tryptophan. D genes are given only for firm matches. Rows give clone size only sometimes, using once, few, many, or a class for an expanded clone.

d_gene,abundance,j_gene,v_gene,CDR3nt,CDR3aa
TRBD2,few,TRBJ2-3,TRBV10-3,TGTGCCATCAGTGAAGGGCTTAGCGGGAGTCACCCAGATACGCAGTATTTT,CAISEGLSGSHPDTQYF
NA,NA,TRBJ2-1,TRBV21-1,TGTGCCAGCAGGGATAAGAGCTCCTACAATGAGCAGTTCTTC,CASRDKSSYNEQFF
NA,NA,TRBJ2-7,TRBV2,TGTGCCAGCAGTGAGATAGTTGAGCAGTACTTC,CASSEIVEQYF
NA,NA,TRBJ1-1,TRBV18,TGTGCCAGCTCTTCCACGGAGAACACTGAAGCTTTCTTT,CASSSTENTEAFF
NA,NA,TRBJ2-2,TRBV7-3,TGTGCCAGCAGCCCACAGATTAACACCGGGGAGCTGTTTTTT,CASSPQINTGELFF
NA,NA,TRBJ1-1,TRBV7-2,TGTGCCAGCAGAACCTTCGTTCGCGGAAACACTGAAGCTTTCTTT,CASRTFVRGNTEAFF
NA,NA,TRBJ2-7,TRBV7-2,TGTGCCAGCAGCGTAGCCGGGACATCTGCCTACGAGCAGTACTTC,CASSVAGTSAYEQYF
NA,NA,TRBJ1-4,TRBV30,TGTGCCTATGACAGAGGAACTAATGAAAAACTGTTTTTT,CAYDRGTNEKLFF
TRBD1,few,TRBJ2-7,TRBV19,TGTGCCAGTAGTCCGGCGACAGGGGCGGGCGAGCAGTACTTC,CASSPATGAGEQYF
NA,once,TRBJ1-3,TRBV15,TGTGCCACCAGCAGAGACCCTCTGGGGAGGGGAAACACCATATATTTT,CATSRDPLGRGNTIYF
NA,NA,TRBJ2-2,TRBV7-2,TGTGCCAGCAGCACGATGCTGCCTAGCCCGAACACCGGGGAGCTGTTTTTT,CASSTMLPSPNTGELFF
TRBD1,once,TRBJ1-5,TRBV18,TGTGCCAGCTCACCAGGGACAGGGGGCTATCAGCCCCAGCATTTT,CASSPGTGGYQPQHF
NA,NA,TRBJ2-1,TRBV6-1,TGTGCCAGCAGTGCCCAGTCCAATGAGCAGTTCTTC,CASSAQSNEQFF
NA,NA,TRBJ1-3,TRBV30,TGTGCCTCGAATAGGGGGTCTGGAAACACCATATATTTT,CASNRGSGNTIYF
TRBD2,once,TRBJ2-2,TRBV7-2,TGTGCCAGCAGCTTGCTTGCTAGCGGGATCGGGGAGCTGTTTTTT,CASSLLASGIGELFF
TRBD1,once,TRBJ1-2,TRBV15,TGTGCCACCCGACAGGGGCTAGAGGGCTACACCTTC,CATRQGLEGYTF
NA,once,TRBJ2-2,TRBV5-8,TGTGCCAGCACCCCCCGCCGATTCACCGGGGAGCTGTTTTTT,CASTPRRFTGELFF
NA,NA,TRBJ1-1,TRBV29-1,TGCAGCGTTGCTCCTTTAATGAGGGACACTGAAGCTTTCTTT,CSVAPLMRDTEAFF
NA,NA,TRBJ1-3,TRBV9,TGTGCCAGCAGCGTAGAGTGGAGGGGTCTCTCTGGAAACACCATATATTTT,CASSVEWRGLSGNTIYF
NA,once,TRBJ2-3,TRBV29-1,TGCAGCGTTGAAATGGGCTCTAGCACAGATACGCAGTATTTT,CSVEMGSSTDTQYF
TRBD2,NA,TRBJ2-7,TRBV12-5,TGTGCTAGTGGTTCCAGCTTAGGGCTAGCGGGAACCCACGAGCAGTACTTC,CASGSSLGLAGTHEQYF
NA,once,TRBJ1-5,TRBV28,TGTGCCAGCAGTTTAATCGGGTTTCGTGGGGATCAGCCCCAGCATTTT,CASSLIGFRGDQPQHF
NA,NA,TRBJ2-5,TRBV6-5,TGTGCCAGCAGGGACGCGGGACAAGAGACCCAGTACTTC,CASRDAGQETQYF
NA,NA,TRBJ1-4,TRBV4-1,TGCGCCAGCAGCCACGGCGGGACACAGAATGAAAAACTGTTTTTT,CASSHGGTQNEKLFF
NA,NA,TRBJ2-2,TRBV28,TGTGCCAGCAGGTCCGGGCCCACCGGGGAGCTGTTTTTT,CASRSGPTGELFF
NA,NA,TRBJ2-7,TRBV6-5,TGTGCCAGCAGCCCTCAAAGCTTCCCCTACGAGCAGTACTTC,CASSPQSFPYEQYF
TRBD2,once,TRBJ2-3,TRBV7-3,TGTGCCAGCAGCTTAGGCGGGGGGGCCGATAATACGCAGTATTTT,CASSLGGGADNTQYF
NA,NA,TRBJ2-5,TRBV20-1,TGCAGTGTGTTGGGGGAAGAGACCCAGTACTTC,CSVLGEETQYF
TRBD1,NA,TRBJ1-2,TRBV5-6,TGTGCCAGCAGCTTGGACCCGGGACAGGGGTTAGGCGGCTACACCTTC,CASSLDPGQGLGGYTF
TRBD1,NA,TRBJ1-2,TRBV2,TGTGCCGACAGACAGGGGGCTTCCCCTAACTATGGCTACACCTTC,CADRQGASPNYGYTF
NA,NA,TRBJ2-7,TRBV4-1,TGCGCCAGCAGCCAAGTTGCCGGGAGAGACTACGAGCAGTACTTC,CASSQVAGRDYEQYF
NA,NA,TRBJ1-1,TRBV23-1,TGCGCCAGCGCAGGGGCGGGAAAGAACACTGAAGCTTTCTTT,CASAGAGKNTEAFF
NA,NA,TRBJ1-1,TRBV18,TGTGCCAGCTCACCGCAGGGGATCACTGAAGCTTTCTTT,CASSPQGITEAFF
NA,NA,TRBJ2-1,TRBV10-1,TGCGCCAGCAGTGAGGGAGGGACAAGCAACAATGAGCAGTTCTTC,CASSEGGTSNNEQFF
TRBD1,NA,TRBJ1-5,TRBV18,TGTGCCAGCTCACCAGGGACAGCGAATCAGCCCCAGCATTTT,CASSPGTANQPQHF
TRBD1,NA,TRBJ1-4,TRBV15,TGTGCCACCAGCAGAGATCGACAGGGAACGGAAAAACTGTTTTTT,CATSRDRQGTEKLFF
NA,NA,TRBJ2-1,TRBV11-2,TGTGCCAGCAGCCTGGACGAGTACAATGAGCAGTTCTTC,CASSLDEYNEQFF
NA,NA,TRBJ2-1,TRBV2,TGTGCCAGCAGTGACGACCGGAGCTCCTACAATGAGCAGTTCTTC,CASSDDRSSYNEQFF
TRBD1,NA,TRBJ1-2,TRBV5-6,TGTGCCAGCAGCTCGGACAGGGGTCTGGATGGCTACACCTTC,CASSSDRGLDGYTF
TRBD1,NA,TRBJ1-6,TRBV6-5,TGTGCCAGCAGCTTGACAGGGAACAATTCACCCCTCCACTTT,CASSLTGNNSPLHF
NA,NA,TRBJ2-3,TRBV5-8,TGTGCCAGCAGCCCCGGACAGATGAGCACAGATACGCAGTATTTT,CASSPGQMSTDTQYF
NA,NA,TRBJ2-3,TRBV2,TGTGCCAGCAGTTGGGGGACCGTCGGCACAGATACGCAGTATTTT,CASSWGTVGTDTQYF
NA,NA,TRBJ2-2,TRBV10-3,TGTGCCATCAGTGTGCGGGAGAACACCGGGGAGCTGTTTTTT,CAISVRENTGELFF
TRBD1,NA,TRBJ1-1,TRBV10-3,TGTGCCATCGGGGACAGAAAGAACACTGAAGCTTTCTTT,CAIGDRKNTEAFF